Below, 32 T cell receptor beta chains from the same sample are listed, as sequenced in a study of cytomegalovirus exposure and HLA in healthy donors. Use of 60 Vbeta and 13 Jbeta primers characterized the PCR. TCRdb's copy holds only in-frame clones and misses some; the assay was immunoSEQ multiplex PCR. The sample gives approximately 260,000 clones, about 90% of which show up once; about 1.7% is in the top ten. The specimen sequenced was PBMCs. Source of these receptors: a girl aged 2 to 9 in good health and CMV-seronegative.

The chain is built from TRBV6-1 and TRBJ2-7; 9 bases map to TRBD1. In germline, CDR1 is MNHNS, CDR2 SASEGT. This CDR3 has 13 residues. Trimming cost V 7 bases and J 5 bases; bases outside gene matches: 6. Here the CDR3 DNA reads TGTGCCAGCATGGGGACAGGGCCACACGAGCAGTACTTC. It yields the protein CASMGTGPHEQYF.

The J gene is TRBJ1-6, the V gene TRBV6-1; 12 bases align to TRBD1. Unmatched junction bases numbered 5, after V lost 3 bases and J lost 11 bases. The CDR3 is made up of 15 amino acids. Germline CDR1 reads MNHNS; CDR2 reads SASEGT. In DNA, the CDR3 is TGTGCCAGCAGTGACGGGACAGGGGGCGAGACACCCCTCCACTTT. Encoded protein: CASSDGTGGETPLHF.

The gene calls are TRBV15 and TRBJ2-2; D is perhaps TRBD1 (6 bases). Germline lookup yields CDR1 LNHNV and CDR2 YYDKDF (reference sequence). This CDR3 comprises 15 residues. Trimming removed 1 base at V and 5 bases at J, with 11 bases between. The CDR3 loop reads CATSRGQDNTGELFF. CDR3 DNA: TGTGCCACCAGCAGAGGACAGGACAATACCGGGGAGCTGTTTTTT. The full variable domain, rest sourced from reference TRBV15 and TRBJ2-2, is DAMVIQNPRYQVTQFGKPVTLSCSQTLNHNVMYWYQQKSSQAPKLLFHYYDKDFNNEADTPDNFQSRRPNTSFCFLDIRSPGLGDTAMYLCATSRGQDNTGELFFGEGSRLTVL.

The chain has TRBV5-1 and TRBJ1-1; no firm D call. The germline CDR1 and CDR2 sequences are SGHRS and YFSETQ. The V gene lost 0 bases and the J gene lost 1 base, with 7 bases spanning the gap. The CDR3 extends over 14 amino acids. The CDR3 DNA follows: TGCGCCAGCAGCTTGGGCGAGGCGAACACTGAAGCTTTCTTT. Translation: CASSLGEANTEAFF.

This clone was recorded once. The CDR3 loop is CASSLGDSYLEQYF. The CDR3 nucleotides are TGCGCCAGCAGCTTGGGGGACAGCTACCTCGAGCAGTACTTC. This chain joins TRBV5-1 and TRBJ2-5, with 7 bases fitting TRBD1. The better agreement between TRBJ2-7 and the DNA end casts doubt on the J call. Per the germline V gene, CDR1 is SGHRS and CDR2 is YFSETQ. CDR3 size: 14 residues.

The CDR3 loop reads CASSSVIGYTEAFF. CDR3 DNA: TGTGCCAGCAGCTCGGTTATCGGGTATACTGAAGCTTTCTTT. This sequence joins TRBV7-9 and TRBJ1-1, with D hard to call. The germline V and J ends were trimmed by 4 bases and 5 bases, with 14 bases remaining between them. Germline loops: CDR1 SEHNR, CDR2 FQNEAQ (reference sequence). This CDR3 has 14 amino acids.

J is TRBJ1-2 and V is TRBV29-1, with 7 bases fitting TRBD1. Germline lookup yields CDR1 SQVTM and CDR2 ANQGSEA. J gave up 2 bases and V 6 bases, and 6 bases lay outside the gene matches. The length of the CDR3 is 13 residues. The CDR3, as DNA: TGCAGCGTGGTACTGACAGGGAACTATGGCTACACCTTC. Its translation: CSVVLTGNYGYTF.

J is TRBJ2-2 and V is TRBV4-2, with D perhaps TRBD1 (5 bases). The germline V gene encodes CDR1 LGHNA and CDR2 YNFKEQ. V lost 0 bases, J lost 1 base, and 6 bases lay in between. The CDR3 is made up of 15 amino acids. CDR3 DNA: TGTGCCAGCAGCCAAGAAGGGGTGAACACCGGGGAGCTGTTTTTT. Protein sequence: CASSQEGVNTGELFF.

This clone was detected once. The J gene is TRBJ2-3, the V gene TRBV28; a possible D gene is TRBD1 (5 bases). The V and J ends lost 4 bases and 8 bases respectively, with 19 bases between them. CDR1 is MDHEN, CDR2 SYDVKM, per germline. The length of the CDR3 is 15 residues. CDR3 coding DNA: TGTGCCAGCAGTTCCTCGACAGCGTGGGTGGCTACGCAGTATTTT. Encoded protein: CASSSSTAWVATQYF.

CDR3 sequence reads: CASSSTRGRGRSYEQYF. CDR3 nucleotide sequence: TGTGCCAGCAGCTCGACCCGGGGGAGGGGGAGGTCCTACGAGCAGTACTTC. The J gene is TRBJ2-7, the V gene TRBV5-5; D perhaps matches TRBD2 (7 bases). Trimming shortened V by 3 bases and J by 1 base, and 20 bases separated the two germline ends. Germline V gene sequence: CDR1 SGHKS, CDR2 YYEKEE (reference sequence). There are 17 residues in the CDR3.

The chain uses TRBV10-3 and TRBJ2-3, with 9 bases matching TRBD2. Germline loops: CDR1 ENHRY, CDR2 SYGVKD. Germline trimming cut 5 bases from V and 5 bases from J; bases unmatched to any gene: 8. The CDR3 sequence is 15 residues long. This CDR3 reads CAISLSGGLIDTQYF. The DNA for the CDR3 is TGTGCCATCAGTCTTAGCGGGGGTTTGATAGATACGCAGTATTTT.

V is TRBV5-4 and J is TRBJ2-7; D is possibly TRBD2 (7 bases). Germline loops: CDR1 SGHNT, CDR2 YYREEE (reference sequence). V lost 6 bases, J lost 6 bases, and 28 bases lay in between. CDR3 size: 17 residues. The CDR3: CASTTEVGAGAFSEQYF. In DNA form, the CDR3 reads TGTGCCAGCACCACTGAGGTGGGTGCGGGGGCATTCTCCGAGCAGTACTTC. The full variable domain, with the rest looked up from reference TRBV5-4 and TRBJ2-7, is ETGVTQSPTHLIKTRGQQVTLRCSSQSGHNTVSWYQQALGQGPQFIFQYYREEENGRGNFPPRFSGLQFPNYSSELNVNALELDDSALYLCASTTEVGAGAFSEQYFGPGTRLTVT.

The CDR3 is CASSSTGAPGLTEAFF. CDR3 DNA: TGTGCCAGCAGTTCGACAGGGGCTCCTGGTCTGACTGAAGCTTTCTTT. The rearrangement uses TRBV27 and TRBJ1-1, with 8 bases matching TRBD1. V shed 4 bases and J 5 bases; nucleotides not matched to a gene: 12. CDR3 length equals 16 residues. Germline V gene lookup returns CDR1 MNHEY and CDR2 SMNVEV (reference sequence).

This clone was seen a handful of times. The chain couples TRBV12-5 to TRBJ1-1; tentative D call: TRBD1 (6 bases). Germline loops: CDR1 LGHNT, CDR2 FRNRAP. The CDR3 consists of 11 residues. Between the trimmed V and J ends, which lost 5 bases and 9 bases, there was a span of 10 bases. CDR3 sequence: CASGRDIQAFF. The CDR3 coding sequence is TGTGCTAGTGGTCGGGACATTCAAGCTTTCTTT.

V and J are TRBV7-2 and TRBJ2-1; D possibly corresponds to TRBD1 (5 bases). Trimming pared 3 bases from V and 0 bases from J, leaving 9 bases between. Per germline, CDR1 SGHTA and CDR2 FQGNSA. The CDR3 is 15 residues long. The CDR3 DNA reads TGTGCCAGCAGCTTCAAAGGGGACTCCTACAATGAGCAGTTCTTC. The encoded protein is CASSFKGDSYNEQFF.

This chain links TRBV5-5 with TRBJ2-1, with a tentative D call TRBD1 (5 bases). The CDR3 is made up of 12 amino acids. Germline V CDR1 and CDR2: SGHKS, YYEKEE (reference sequence). V was pared by 0 bases and J by 9 bases, with 7 bases between. DNA for the CDR3: TGTGCCAGCAGCTTGGTGGGGCGTGAGCAGTTCTTC. Translated, it gives CASSLVGREQFF. The whole variable domain, remainder taken from reference TRBV5-5 and TRBJ2-1, is DAGVTQSPTHLIKTRGQQVTLRCSPISGHKSVSWYQQVLGQGPQFIFQYYEKEERGRGNFPDRFSARQFPNYSSELNVNALLLGDSALYLCASSLVGREQFFGPGTRLTVL.

V and J are TRBV7-6 and TRBJ2-3, with 7 bases fitting TRBD1. This CDR3 is built from 15 residues. Germline loops: CDR1 SGHVS, CDR2 FNYEAQ. V dropped 4 bases and J dropped 2; count of bases not matched to a gene: 6. The CDR3 is CASSYGQDDTDTQYF. CDR3 coding DNA: TGTGCCAGCAGCTACGGACAGGATGACACAGATACGCAGTATTTT.

V is TRBV11-2 and J is TRBJ2-3; TRBD2 is a possible D gene (6 bases). The CDR3 contains 16 residues. V was cut by 10 bases and J by 5 bases, with 25 bases left in between. Germline V lookup: CDR1 SGHAT, CDR2 FQNNGV. The CDR3 DNA follows: TGTGCCACCCAGCCCTTCGCTCCAGGGCGGGAAGATACGCAGTATTTT. This gives the protein CATQPFAPGREDTQYF.

This clone was picked up one time. The gene calls are TRBV18 and TRBJ1-1; no clear D gene. The ends were cut back, 1 base at V and 4 bases at J, with 10 bases in the middle. The CDR3 spans 14 residues. Germline V gene data show CDR1 as KGHSH and CDR2 as LQKENI. The DNA of the CDR3 is TGTGCCAGCTCACCACTGCCGGGTTTCACTGAAGCTTTCTTT. Translation gives CASSPLPGFTEAFF.

The chain carries TRBV21-1 and TRBJ1-1; TRBD1 reflects the table's D call only, with no check against the DNA. TRBV21-1 corresponds to a pseudogene. The CDR3 has 11 residues. The CDR3 region has the DNA TGTGCCAGCAGCACCCCAGGGGAAGCTTTCTTT. It yields the protein CASSTPGEAFF.

The chain links TRBV2 to TRBJ1-1; 7 nucleotides line up with TRBD1. Per germline, CDR1 SNHLY and CDR2 FYNNEI. This CDR3 has 14 residues. V lost 9 bases, J lost 2 bases, and 9 bases stayed unmatched. CDR3 residues: CARATGTENTEAFF. For the CDR3, the DNA is TGTGCCAGAGCCACCGGGACAGAAAACACTGAAGCTTTCTTT.

The V and J genes are TRBV15 and TRBJ2-1; tentative D call: TRBD1 (7 bases). The CDR3 extends over 15 amino acids. V lost 0 bases to trimming and J lost 9 bases, with 15 bases between them. Germline-derived CDR1 and CDR2 are LNHNV and YYDKDF (reference sequence). The CDR3 protein is CATSRDIRGEGEQFF. CDR3 bases: TGTGCCACCAGCAGAGATATCAGGGGGGAAGGTGAGCAGTTCTTC.

The rearrangement uses TRBV9 and TRBJ2-7; perhaps TRBD2 as D (5 bases). The CDR3 is 15 amino acids. With 5 bases removed from V and 5 bases from J, the gap between germline ends came to 20 bases. In germline, CDR1 is SGDLS, CDR2 YYNGEE. This CDR3 is CASSSHGRTFNEQYF. CDR3 in DNA: TGTGCCAGCAGTAGCCACGGACGGACTTTCAACGAGCAGTACTTC.

The chain combines TRBV11-2 with TRBJ2-2; tentatively, D is TRBD2 (5 bases). Trimming pared 2 bases from V and 1 base from J, leaving 11 bases between. Looked up from germline, CDR1 is SGHAT and CDR2 is FQNNGV. The length of the CDR3 is 16 residues. The CDR3 region is CASSLRLAENTGELFF. CDR3 DNA: TGTGCCAGCAGCTTACGGCTAGCAGAGAACACCGGGGAGCTGTTTTTT.

The chain recombines TRBV6-1 with TRBJ1-2; possibly TRBD1 for D (5 bases). This CDR3 has 14 amino acids. V was clipped by 4 bases and J by 4 bases, with 13 bases between them. Looked up from germline, CDR1 is MNHNS and CDR2 is SASEGT. CDR3 nucleotide sequence: TGTGCCAGCAGTGTGGGGGGGTCGGCCTATGGCTACACCTTC. Translation gives CASSVGGSAYGYTF.

This clone was observed a single time. The CDR3 bases are TGTGCCACCAGCGTACCACTAGCGGGGGGGGTTTTGGGCAATGAGCAGTTCTTC. It yields the protein CATSVPLAGGVLGNEQFF. J is TRBJ2-1 and V is TRBV15; 13 bases match TRBD2. The trim removed 5 bases at V and 6 bases at J, leaving 13 bases unmatched. CDR1 and CDR2 from the germline V gene are LNHNV and YYDKDF (reference sequence). The CDR3 totals 18 residues.

On this clone: Relative to the germline gene, one junction end is altered; a read error may explain this. The V and J genes are TRBV7-9 and TRBJ2-5; the match to TRBD1 covers 8 bases. Per germline, CDR1 SEHNR and CDR2 FQNEAQ (reference sequence). The CDR3 extends over 16 amino acids. The CDR3 DNA is TGTTCCAGCAGCCTGTTCCGACAGGGGCCTCGAGAGACCCAGTACTTC. Amino acids: CSSSLFRQGPRETQYF.

Points on this clone: A read error may produce the germline difference seen at one junction end. The chain has TRBV6-1 and TRBJ2-1; 12 bases match TRBD2. In germline, CDR1 is MNHNS, CDR2 SASEGT. The CDR3 runs to 15 residues. CDR3: CASSALAGGSDEQFF. The CDR3 DNA follows: TGTGCTAGCAGTGCCCTAGCGGGAGGGTCTGATGAGCAGTTCTTC.

This chain uses TRBV9 with TRBJ2-3; D is possibly TRBD1 (7 bases). The CDR3 contains 16 residues. Looked up from germline, CDR1 is SGDLS and CDR2 is YYNGEE. The V end lost 3 bases, the J end lost 2 bases, and 16 bases lay between the germline ends. The CDR3 is CASSGRSGGPTDTQYF. CDR3 sequence (DNA): TGTGCCAGCAGCGGCCGCTCAGGGGGGCCCACAGATACGCAGTATTTT.

This sequence joins TRBV15 and TRBJ1-4, with unresolved D. Between the trimmed V and J ends, which lost 6 bases and 5 bases, there was a span of 13 bases. Germline-derived CDR1 and CDR2 are LNHNV and YYDKDF (reference sequence). This CDR3 region has 14 residues. In nucleotides, the CDR3 is TGTGCCACCAGTCGCGGTCAGCCGAATGAAAAACTGTTTTTT. This sequence encodes CATSRGQPNEKLFF.

This clone was seen just once. V usage is TRBV5-1 and J usage is TRBJ2-5; TRBD2 aligns across 16 bases. From germline, CDR1 is SGHRS and CDR2 YFSETQ. The CDR3 consists of 17 residues. Trimming took 3 bases from V and 5 from J; bases not matched to a gene: 7. The CDR3, as DNA: TGCGCCAGCAGCTCGGGACTAGCGGGGGGGGGAGTTGAGACCCAGTACTTC. This codes for CASSSGLAGGGVETQYF.

This chain's CDR3 is CASLGLNNQPQHF. In nucleotides, the CDR3 is TGTGCCAGCCTAGGACTGAACAATCAGCCCCAGCATTTT. The genes are TRBV19 and TRBJ1-5; the D is unclear. Germline-derived CDR1 and CDR2 are LNHDA and SQIVND (reference sequence). CDR3 length: 13 amino acids. V shed 9 bases and J shed 3 bases, with 12 bases lying between them. Variable domain in full (rest from reference TRBV19 and TRBJ1-5): DGGITQSPKYLFRKEGQNVTLSCEQNLNHDAMYWYRQDPGQGLRLIYYSQIVNDFQKGDIAEGYSVSREKKESFPLTVTSAQKNPTAFYLCASLGLNNQPQHFGDGTRLSIL.